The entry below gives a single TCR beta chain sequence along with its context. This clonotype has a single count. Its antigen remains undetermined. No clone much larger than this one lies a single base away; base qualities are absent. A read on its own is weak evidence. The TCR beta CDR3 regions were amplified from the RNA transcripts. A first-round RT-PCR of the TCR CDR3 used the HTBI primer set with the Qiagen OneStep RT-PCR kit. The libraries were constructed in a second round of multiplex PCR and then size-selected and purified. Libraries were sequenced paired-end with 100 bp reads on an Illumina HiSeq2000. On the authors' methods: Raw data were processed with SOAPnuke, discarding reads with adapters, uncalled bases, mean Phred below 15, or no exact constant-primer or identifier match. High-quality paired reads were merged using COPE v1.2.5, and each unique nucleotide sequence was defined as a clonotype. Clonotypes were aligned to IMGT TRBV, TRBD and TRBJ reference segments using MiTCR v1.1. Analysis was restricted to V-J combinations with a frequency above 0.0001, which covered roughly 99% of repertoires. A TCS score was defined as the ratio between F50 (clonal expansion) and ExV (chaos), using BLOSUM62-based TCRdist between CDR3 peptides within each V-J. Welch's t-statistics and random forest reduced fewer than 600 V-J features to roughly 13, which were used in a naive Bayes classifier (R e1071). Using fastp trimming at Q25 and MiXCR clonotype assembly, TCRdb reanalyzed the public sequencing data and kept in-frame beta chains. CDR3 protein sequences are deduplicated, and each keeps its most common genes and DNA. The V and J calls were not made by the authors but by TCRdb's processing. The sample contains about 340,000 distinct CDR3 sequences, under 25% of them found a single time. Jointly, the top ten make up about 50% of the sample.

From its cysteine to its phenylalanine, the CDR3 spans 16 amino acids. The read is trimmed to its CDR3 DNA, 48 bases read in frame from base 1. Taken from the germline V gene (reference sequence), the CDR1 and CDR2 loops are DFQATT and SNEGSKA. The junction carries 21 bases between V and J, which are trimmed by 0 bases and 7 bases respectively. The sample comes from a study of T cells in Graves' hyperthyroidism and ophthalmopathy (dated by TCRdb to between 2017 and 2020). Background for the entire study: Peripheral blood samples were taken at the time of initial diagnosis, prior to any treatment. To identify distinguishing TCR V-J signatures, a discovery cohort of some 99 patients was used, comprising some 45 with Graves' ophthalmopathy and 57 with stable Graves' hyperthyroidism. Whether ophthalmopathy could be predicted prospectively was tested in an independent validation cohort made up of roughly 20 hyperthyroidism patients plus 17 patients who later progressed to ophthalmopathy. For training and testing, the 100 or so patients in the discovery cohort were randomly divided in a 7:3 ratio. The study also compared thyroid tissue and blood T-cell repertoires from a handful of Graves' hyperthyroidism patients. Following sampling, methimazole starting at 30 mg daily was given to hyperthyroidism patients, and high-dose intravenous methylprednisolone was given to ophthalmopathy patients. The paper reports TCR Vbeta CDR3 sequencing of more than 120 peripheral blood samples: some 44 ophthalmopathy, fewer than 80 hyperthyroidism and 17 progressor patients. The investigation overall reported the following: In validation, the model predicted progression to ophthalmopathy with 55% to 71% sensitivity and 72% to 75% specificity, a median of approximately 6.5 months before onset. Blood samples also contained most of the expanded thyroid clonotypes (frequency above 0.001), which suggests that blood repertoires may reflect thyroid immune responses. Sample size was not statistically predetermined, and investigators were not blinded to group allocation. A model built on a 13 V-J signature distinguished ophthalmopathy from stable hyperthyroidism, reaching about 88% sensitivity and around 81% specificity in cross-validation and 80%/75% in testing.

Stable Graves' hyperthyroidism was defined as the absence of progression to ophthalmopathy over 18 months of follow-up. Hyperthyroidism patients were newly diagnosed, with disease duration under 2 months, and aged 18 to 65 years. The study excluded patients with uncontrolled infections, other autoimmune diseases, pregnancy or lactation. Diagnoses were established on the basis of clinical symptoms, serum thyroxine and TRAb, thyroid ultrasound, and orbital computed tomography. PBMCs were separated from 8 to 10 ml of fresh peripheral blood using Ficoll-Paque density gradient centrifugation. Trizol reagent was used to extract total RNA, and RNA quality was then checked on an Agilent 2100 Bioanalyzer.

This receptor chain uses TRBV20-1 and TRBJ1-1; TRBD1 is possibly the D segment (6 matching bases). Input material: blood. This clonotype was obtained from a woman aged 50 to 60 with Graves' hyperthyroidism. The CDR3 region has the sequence CSARDFREGGRIEAFF. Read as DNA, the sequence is TGCAGTGCTAGAGATTTCAGGGAAGGGGGGCGGATTGAAGCTTTCTTT.